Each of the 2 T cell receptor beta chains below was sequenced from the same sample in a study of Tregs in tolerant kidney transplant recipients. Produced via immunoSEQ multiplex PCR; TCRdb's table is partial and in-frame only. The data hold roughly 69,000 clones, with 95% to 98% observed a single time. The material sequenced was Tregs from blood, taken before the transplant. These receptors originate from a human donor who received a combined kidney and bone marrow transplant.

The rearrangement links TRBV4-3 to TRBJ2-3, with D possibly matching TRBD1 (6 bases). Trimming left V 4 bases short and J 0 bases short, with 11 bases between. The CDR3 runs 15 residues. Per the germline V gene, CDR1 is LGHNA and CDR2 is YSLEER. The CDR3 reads CASSRGQLSTDTQYF. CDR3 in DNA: TGCGCCAGCAGCCGGGGACAATTAAGCACAGATACGCAGTATTTT.

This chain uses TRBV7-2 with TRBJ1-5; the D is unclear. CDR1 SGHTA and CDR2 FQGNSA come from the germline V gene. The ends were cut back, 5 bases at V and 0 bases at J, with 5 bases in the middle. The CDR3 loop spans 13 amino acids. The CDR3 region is CASSQYSNQPQHF. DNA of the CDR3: TGTGCCAGCAGCCAGTATAGCAATCAGCCCCAGCATTTT.